Detailed here is one TCR beta chain. Its antigen is unidentified. Data came from immunoSEQ multiplex PCR; TCRdb stores just in-frame clones and leaves some out. Counted here are 11,000 to 15,000 clones, about 80% occurring once; the ten biggest clones make up approximately 3.7%. The data belong to a study of T cells in localized non-small cell lung cancer. General observations from the study: Adjacent lung exhibited a median of about 50 among the 100 most abundant tumor clones. Exceeding tumor, uninvolved adjacent lung had the highest T cell clonality. The study sequenced only one region of the tumor. As a result, intratumor heterogeneity could not be excluded and remains possible. Density of T cells in blood, when higher, went with longer overall survival.

The V end was cut by 6 bases, the J end by 4 bases, with 16 bases between. From germline, CDR1 is SGHDT and CDR2 YYEEEE. This CDR3 region has 14 residues. This specimen consisted of peripheral blood, obtained before any cancer treatment. The sequence was obtained from an older female donor with stage I squamous cell lung carcinoma. The V gene is TRBV5-6, the J gene TRBJ1-2; no clear D gene. CDR3 amino acids: CASTNRGGIYGYTF. CDR3 nucleotide sequence: TGTGCCAGCACCAACCGAGGAGGTATCTATGGCTACACCTTC.